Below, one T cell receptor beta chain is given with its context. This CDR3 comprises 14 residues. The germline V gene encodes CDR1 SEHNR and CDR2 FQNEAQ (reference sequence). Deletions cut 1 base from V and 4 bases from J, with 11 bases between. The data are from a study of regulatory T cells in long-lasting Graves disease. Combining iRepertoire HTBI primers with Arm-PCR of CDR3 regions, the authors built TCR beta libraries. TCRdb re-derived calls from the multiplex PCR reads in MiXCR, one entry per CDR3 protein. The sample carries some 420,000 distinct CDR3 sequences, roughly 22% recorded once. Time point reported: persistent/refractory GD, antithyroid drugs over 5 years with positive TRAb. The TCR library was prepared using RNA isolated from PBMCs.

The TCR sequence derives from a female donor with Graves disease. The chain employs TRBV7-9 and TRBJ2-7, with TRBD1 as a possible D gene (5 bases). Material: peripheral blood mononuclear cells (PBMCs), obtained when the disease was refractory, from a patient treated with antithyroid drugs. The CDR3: CASSLEGARYEQYF. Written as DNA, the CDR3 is TGTGCCAGCAGCTTAGAAGGGGCCCGGTACGAGCAGTACTTC.